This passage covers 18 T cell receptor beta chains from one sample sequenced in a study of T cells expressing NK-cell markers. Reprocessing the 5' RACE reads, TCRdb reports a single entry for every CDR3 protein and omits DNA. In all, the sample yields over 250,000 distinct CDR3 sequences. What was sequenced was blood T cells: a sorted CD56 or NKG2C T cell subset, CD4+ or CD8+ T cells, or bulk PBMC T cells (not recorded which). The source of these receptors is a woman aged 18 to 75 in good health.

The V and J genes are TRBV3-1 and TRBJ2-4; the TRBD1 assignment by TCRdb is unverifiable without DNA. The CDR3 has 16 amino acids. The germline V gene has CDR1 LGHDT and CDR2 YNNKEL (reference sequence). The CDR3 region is CASSQADRGTKNIQYF.

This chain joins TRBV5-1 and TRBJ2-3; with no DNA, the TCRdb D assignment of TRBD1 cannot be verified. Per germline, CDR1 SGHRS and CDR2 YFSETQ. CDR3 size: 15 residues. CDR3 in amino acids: CASSWTRDITDTQYF.

The CDR3 protein is CASSGGGYGHTF. This rearrangement joins TRBV2 to TRBJ1-2; TCRdb returns TRBD1, unconfirmable since there is no DNA. Germline lookup yields CDR1 SNHLY and CDR2 FYNNEI. The CDR3 spans 12 residues.

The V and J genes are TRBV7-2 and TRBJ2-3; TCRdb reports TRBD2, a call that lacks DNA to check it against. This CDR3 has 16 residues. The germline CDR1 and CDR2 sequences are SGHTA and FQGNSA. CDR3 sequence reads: CASSPPGLSVADTQYF.

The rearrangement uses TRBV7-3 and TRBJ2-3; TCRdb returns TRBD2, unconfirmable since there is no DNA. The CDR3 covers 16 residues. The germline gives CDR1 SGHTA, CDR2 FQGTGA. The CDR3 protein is CASSLTQRGSTDTQYF.

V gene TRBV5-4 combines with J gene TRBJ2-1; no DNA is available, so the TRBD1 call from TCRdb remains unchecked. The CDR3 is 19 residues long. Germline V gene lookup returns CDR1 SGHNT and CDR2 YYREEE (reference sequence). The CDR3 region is CASSLMAGANFRSYNEQFF. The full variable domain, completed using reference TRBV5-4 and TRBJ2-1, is ETGVTQSPTHLIKTRGQQVTLRCSSQSGHNTVSWYQQALGQGPQFIFQYYREEENGRGNFPPRFSGLQFPNYSSELNVNALELDDSALYLCASSLMAGANFRSYNEQFFGPGTRLTVL.

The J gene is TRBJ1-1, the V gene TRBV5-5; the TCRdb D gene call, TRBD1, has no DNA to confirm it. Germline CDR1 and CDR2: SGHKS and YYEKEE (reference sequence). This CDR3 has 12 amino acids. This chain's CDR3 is CASAGGGLEAFF.

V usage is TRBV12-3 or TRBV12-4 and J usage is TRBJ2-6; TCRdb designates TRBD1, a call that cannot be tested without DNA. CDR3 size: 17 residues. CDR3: CASSTWTVLSGANVLTF.

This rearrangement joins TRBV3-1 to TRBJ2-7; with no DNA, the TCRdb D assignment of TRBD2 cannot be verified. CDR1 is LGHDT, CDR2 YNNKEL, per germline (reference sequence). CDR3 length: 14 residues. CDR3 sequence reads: CASSKTSRSYEQYF.

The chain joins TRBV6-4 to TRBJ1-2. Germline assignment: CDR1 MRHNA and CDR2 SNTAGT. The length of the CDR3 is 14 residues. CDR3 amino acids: CASSGDSSYGGYTF.

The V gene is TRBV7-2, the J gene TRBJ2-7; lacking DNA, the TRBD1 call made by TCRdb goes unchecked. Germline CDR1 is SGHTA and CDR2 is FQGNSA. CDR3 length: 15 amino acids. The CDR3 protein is CASSSDSLLSYEQYF.

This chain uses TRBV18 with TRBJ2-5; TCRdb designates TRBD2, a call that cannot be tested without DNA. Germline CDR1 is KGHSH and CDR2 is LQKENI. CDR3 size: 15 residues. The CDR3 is CASSPSRDFQETQYF. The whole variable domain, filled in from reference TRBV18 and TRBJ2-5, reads NAGVMQNPRHLVRRRGQEARLRCSPMKGHSHVYWYRQLPEEGLKFMVYLQKENIIDESGMPKERFSAEFPKEGPSILRIQQVVRGDSAAYFCASSPSRDFQETQYFGPGTRLLVL.

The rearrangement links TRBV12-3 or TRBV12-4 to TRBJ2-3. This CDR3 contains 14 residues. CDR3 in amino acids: CASSLLGSTDTQYF.

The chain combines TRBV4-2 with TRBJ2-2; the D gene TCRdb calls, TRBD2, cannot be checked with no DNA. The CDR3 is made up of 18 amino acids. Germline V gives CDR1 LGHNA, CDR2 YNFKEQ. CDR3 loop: CASSHDSRTSGNTGELFF.

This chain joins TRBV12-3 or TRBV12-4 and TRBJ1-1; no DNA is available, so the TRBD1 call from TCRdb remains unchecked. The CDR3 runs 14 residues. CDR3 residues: CASRGTGENTEAFF.

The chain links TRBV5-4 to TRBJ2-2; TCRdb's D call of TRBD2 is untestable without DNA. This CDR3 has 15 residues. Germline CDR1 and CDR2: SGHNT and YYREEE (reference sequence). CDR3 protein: CASSLGASGTGELFF.

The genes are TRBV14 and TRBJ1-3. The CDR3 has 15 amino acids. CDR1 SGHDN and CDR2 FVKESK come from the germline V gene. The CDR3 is CASSQGAGSGNTIYF.

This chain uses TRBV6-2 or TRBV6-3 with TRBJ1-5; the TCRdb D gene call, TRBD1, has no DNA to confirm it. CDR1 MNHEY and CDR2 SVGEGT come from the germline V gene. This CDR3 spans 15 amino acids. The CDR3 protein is CASHAEGRGNQPQHF.